Reported below is one TCR beta chain. Original handling: Nucleated cell counts were estimated from reference gene primer amplification. The data were produced by immunoSEQ multiplex PCR, yet TCRdb's version contains in-frame clones alone and is incomplete. That table supplies the V and J calls and clone size; D and trimming were determined from the DNA. The sample shows 59,000 or so clones, over 80% of them seen only once. The data originate from a study of blood T cell repertoires in COVID-19. Study information: Italy, Spain and the United States were the sources of the convalescent and acute COVID-19 samples.

Trimming shortened V by 0 bases and J by 3 bases, and 9 bases separated the two germline ends. The V gene's germline CDR1 is SGHNT and CDR2 YYREEE (reference sequence). The CDR3 has 14 amino acids. The sequencing sample was made of peripheral blood. The chain couples TRBV5-4 to TRBJ1-2; D not certain. This clonotype was sampled from a human donor in a cohort sampled during active COVID-19. DNA of the CDR3: TGTGCCAGCAGCTTGGACAGCTCCTACTATGGCTACACCTTC. This translates into CASSLDSSYYGYTF.